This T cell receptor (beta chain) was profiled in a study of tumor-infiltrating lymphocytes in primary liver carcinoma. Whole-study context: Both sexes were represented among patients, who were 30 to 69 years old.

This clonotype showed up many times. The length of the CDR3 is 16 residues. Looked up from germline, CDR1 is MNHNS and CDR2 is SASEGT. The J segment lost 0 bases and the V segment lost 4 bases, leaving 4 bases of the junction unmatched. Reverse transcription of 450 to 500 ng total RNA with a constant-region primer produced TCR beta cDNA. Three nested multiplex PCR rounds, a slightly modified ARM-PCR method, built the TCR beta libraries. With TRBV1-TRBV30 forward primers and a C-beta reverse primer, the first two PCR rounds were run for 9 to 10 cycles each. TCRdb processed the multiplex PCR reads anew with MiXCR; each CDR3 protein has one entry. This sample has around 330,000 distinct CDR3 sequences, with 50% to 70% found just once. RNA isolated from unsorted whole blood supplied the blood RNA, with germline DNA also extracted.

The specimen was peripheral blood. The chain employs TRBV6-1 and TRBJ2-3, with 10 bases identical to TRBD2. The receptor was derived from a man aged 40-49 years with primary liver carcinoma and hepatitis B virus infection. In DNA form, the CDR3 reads TGTGCCAGCAGTGGATTGACTAGCGGGAGCACAGATACGCAGTATTTT. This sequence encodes CASSGLTSGSTDTQYF.